This T cell receptor (beta chain) was recorded in a study of T cells after yellow fever vaccination. Study-wide background: With SMART-Seq v4 Ultra Low Input, the fractions containing low cell numbers were prepared. Study-level findings and limits: Though it reached lower strength, the secondary response hit its peak faster, day 5 versus 15. It was a small share of clonotypes that appeared in both CD4 and CD8 compartments.

There are many counts of this clonotype. Its target is not known. The germline CDR1 and CDR2 sequences are SQVTM and ANQGSEA. The CDR3 totals 15 residues. J gave up 7 bases and V 0 bases, and 9 bases lay outside the gene matches. The TCR cDNA carried a universal primer site and UMIs from 5'RACE template switching. Each CDR3 protein is one row after TCRdb ran MiXCR on the 5' RACE reads. The sample records about 47,000 distinct CDR3 sequences, roughly 7.5% being singletons. J is TRBJ2-1 and V is TRBV29-1; TRBD1 matches at 7 bases. Sequencing was performed on CD8+ T cells sorted from PBMCs, taken less than 16 days after the first yellow fever vaccination. The TCR comes from a man between 18 and 35 years old who received the YFV17D yellow fever vaccine. CDR3 nucleotides: TGCAGCGTTGAAGAGGGAGACAGGGAGAGGAATGAGCAGTTCTTC. Its translation: CSVEEGDRERNEQFF.